Presented here are 15 T cell receptor beta chains from one specimen sequenced in a study of T cells in localized non-small cell lung cancer (dated by TCRdb to the early 2020s). Libraries were prepared through the immunoSEQ multiplex PCR assay. TCRdb provides this immuneACCESS table in a form limited to in-frame rearrangements. Some clones are lacking; in checked studies, under half of them reflect an unresolved V gene, and why the rest are absent is not known. This sample gives tens of thousands of clones in total; about 90% of them show up just once. The top ten hold 2.1% of the sample. Sequencing was performed on peripheral blood, taken before any cancer treatment. All receptors come from a female donor aged 60 or older with stage I lung adenocarcinoma.

V and J are TRBV5-6 and TRBJ1-6; D uncertain. This CDR3 contains 14 residues. CDR1 is SGHDT, CDR2 YYEEEE, per germline. The V end was cut by 3 bases, the J end by 11 bases, with 15 bases between. The CDR3 DNA is TGTGCCAGCAGCTACGGGGAAGTGAGTCCACCCCTCCACTTT. Translated, it gives CASSYGEVSPPLHF.

This clone has only a few counts. The rearrangement joins TRBV7-3 to TRBJ1-2; perhaps TRBD1 as D (5 bases). CDR3 length equals 13 residues. CDR1 is SGHTA, CDR2 FQGTGA, per germline. Trimming pared 5 bases from V and 8 bases from J, leaving 15 bases between. CDR3 loop: CASSLGTAEGYTF. The CDR3, as DNA: TGTGCCAGCAGCCTAGGGACTGCCGAGGGCTACACCTTC.

The CDR3 spells CASSYVDGYTF. The CDR3 bases are TGTGCCAGCAGTTATGTGGATGGCTACACCTTC. V is TRBV6-6 and J is TRBJ1-2; D unresolved. Germline values: CDR1 MNHNY, CDR2 SVGAGI (reference sequence). V dropped 3 bases and J dropped 6 bases, with 5 bases sitting between them. This CDR3 has 11 residues.

The rearrangement joins TRBV6-1 to TRBJ1-3, with 10 positions matching TRBD1. This CDR3 spans 15 amino acids. Trimming at V came to 6 bases and at J to 8 bases, leaving 10 bases not matched to a gene. CDR1 is MNHNS, CDR2 SASEGT, per germline. The CDR3 sequence is CASRDRDRGGHTIYF. The DNA of the CDR3 is TGTGCCAGCAGGGACCGGGACAGGGGAGGTCACACCATATATTTT.

The gene calls are TRBV7-7 and TRBJ1-4, with D perhaps TRBD1 (5 bases). With 5 bases removed from V and 8 bases from J, the gap between germline ends came to 12 bases. There are 13 residues in the CDR3. CDR1 and CDR2 from the germline V gene are SSHAT and FNYEAQ (reference sequence). CDR3 region: CASSRDPGEKLFF. The DNA of the CDR3 is TGTGCCAGCAGCCGGGACCCCGGGGAAAAACTGTTTTTT.

The V gene is TRBV11-3, the J gene TRBJ1-2, with TRBD1 matching over 8 bases. The CDR3 loop spans 15 amino acids. From germline, CDR1 is SGHNT and CDR2 YENEEA. V shed 4 bases, J shed 2 bases, and the junction held 6 bases outside the gene matches. CDR3 nucleotides: TGTGCCAGCAGCTCCTCCAGGGGGCTGAACTATGGCTACACCTTC. Amino acids: CASSSSRGLNYGYTF.

The chain has TRBV6-1 and TRBJ1-2, with D possibly being TRBD1 (6 bases). Per the germline V gene, CDR1 is MNHNS and CDR2 is SASEGT. Deletions cut 3 bases from V and 1 base from J, with 12 bases between. The CDR3 runs 15 residues. CDR3 loop: CASSEAGAYNYGYTF. The CDR3 DNA reads TGTGCCAGCAGTGAGGCGGGGGCCTATAACTATGGCTACACCTTC.

The sample holds one count of this clone. V and J are TRBV18 and TRBJ1-1; D might be TRBD1 (6 bases). Looked up from germline, CDR1 is KGHSH and CDR2 is LQKENI. The germline V and J ends were trimmed by 7 bases and 3 bases, with 12 bases remaining between them. This CDR3 comprises 13 residues. Here the CDR3 reads CASLQNRDTEAFF. The CDR3 region has the DNA TGTGCCAGCTTACAAAACAGGGACACTGAAGCTTTCTTT. Full variable domain (outside the CDR3, taken from reference TRBV18 and TRBJ1-1): NAGVMQNPRHLVRRRGQEARLRCSPMKGHSHVYWYRQLPEEGLKFMVYLQKENIIDESGMPKERFSAEFPKEGPSILRIQQVVRGDSAAYFCASLQNRDTEAFFGQGTRLTVV.

The rearrangement joins TRBV6-1 to TRBJ1-5; TRBD1 matches 7 bases. The CDR3 covers 15 residues. Germline V gives CDR1 MNHNS, CDR2 SASEGT. After removal of 6 bases from V and 0 bases from J, the junction contained 5 bases not matched to a gene. As DNA, the CDR3 is TGTGCCAGCAGAAAACAGGGGAATAGCAATCAGCCCCAGCATTTT. Amino acids: CASRKQGNSNQPQHF.

Concerning this clone: The conserved phenylalanine or tryptophan normally closing the CDR3 is absent here, so this likely arose from a read error. The gene calls are TRBV6-6 and TRBJ2-2; 9 bases are a match to TRBD1. The junction had 6 bases not matched to a gene; V was cut back by 5 bases and J by 11 bases. Germline CDR1 is MNHNY and CDR2 is SVGAGI (reference sequence). The CDR3 loop spans 13 amino acids. For the CDR3, the DNA is TGTGCCAGCAGTCCTCGACAGGGGGGCGAGCTGTTTTCT. It specifies CASSPRQGGELFS.

This clone has more than one count but fewer than ten. This chain joins TRBV4-1 and TRBJ1-4; 10 positions agree with TRBD1. After removal of 0 bases from V and 7 bases from J, the junction contained 5 bases not matched to a gene. CDR1 is MGHRA and CDR2 is YSYEKL in the germline V gene. The CDR3 loop spans 16 amino acids. CDR3 loop: CASSQDRDRGPEKLFF. CDR3 DNA: TGCGCCAGCAGCCAAGATAGAGACAGGGGGCCTGAAAAACTGTTTTTT.

This clone was picked up one time. J is TRBJ2-1 and V is TRBV30; D may be TRBD1 (6 bases). Germline assignment: CDR1 GTSNPN and CDR2 SVGIG (reference sequence). V lost 0 bases and J 5 bases, leaving 8 bases between the germline ends. CDR3 size: 13 residues. The CDR3 is CAWSVQGHNEQFF. In DNA, the CDR3 is TGTGCCTGGAGTGTACAGGGCCACAATGAGCAGTTCTTC.

The V and J genes are TRBV25-1 and TRBJ1-6; D remains ambiguous. Looked up from germline, CDR1 is MGHDK and CDR2 is SYGVNS. The CDR3 is 15 residues long. Trimming removed 2 bases from V and 0 bases from J, with 5 bases in between. CDR3: CASSERSSYNSPLHF. As DNA, the CDR3 is TGTGCCAGCAGTGAAAGGAGCTCCTATAATTCACCCCTCCACTTT.

The chain has TRBV30 and TRBJ1-2, with 7 bases identical to TRBD1. The germline CDR1 and CDR2 sequences are GTSNPN and SVGIG (reference sequence). The CDR3 runs 15 residues. Trimming cost V 0 bases and J 4 bases; bases outside gene matches: 8. The CDR3 coding sequence is TGTGCCTGGAGTGTACCGTACAGGGGCTCCTATGGCTACACCTTC. Protein: CAWSVPYRGSYGYTF.

The chain recombines TRBV25-1 with TRBJ2-5; D perhaps matches TRBD2 (5 bases). The CDR3 spans 13 residues. CDR1 is MGHDK and CDR2 is SYGVNS in the germline V gene. Trimming took off 5 bases at V and 1 base at J, with 8 bases between the two ends. The CDR3 protein is CASSRSGQETQYF. The CDR3 DNA is TGTGCCAGCAGTCGAAGCGGCCAAGAGACCCAGTACTTC.